These 25 T cell receptor beta chains came from one sample sequenced in a study of blood T cell repertoires in COVID-19. Here immunoSEQ multiplex PCR was the method, and the copy in TCRdb shows in-frame clones only, minus some. This sample yields around 140,000 clones, of which 65% to 85% are seen a single time; about 1.8% belongs to the top ten. Sequencing used peripheral blood. These receptors originate from a woman aged 60-70 years with acute or convalescent COVID-19.

This clone was counted a few times. This chain connects TRBV2 to TRBJ1-1, with D unclear. V was clipped by 3 bases and J by 5 bases, with 16 bases between them. CDR1 and CDR2 from the germline V gene are SNHLY and FYNNEI. The CDR3 consists of 15 residues. The CDR3 DNA follows: TGTGCCAGCAGTGACAGTCCGGGAGTAGGGACTGAAGCTTTCTTT. Encoded protein: CASSDSPGVGTEAFF.

The sample holds a few counts of this clone. The chain is built from TRBV6-1 and TRBJ2-7; possible D gene TRBD2, 6 bases. The germline V gene encodes CDR1 MNHNS and CDR2 SASEGT. The germline V and J ends were trimmed by 0 bases and 2 bases, with 14 bases remaining between them. The CDR3 extends over 16 amino acids. CDR3: CASSEARRGLPYEQYF. DNA for the CDR3: TGTGCCAGCAGTGAAGCTAGGAGGGGCCTCCCCTACGAGCAGTACTTC.

J is TRBJ2-3 and V is TRBV7-3; possibly TRBD1 for D (5 bases). Trimming took off 5 bases at V and 1 base at J, with 10 bases between the two ends. CDR1 is SGHTA and CDR2 is FQGTGA in the germline V gene. The CDR3 contains 14 residues. CDR3 sequence: CASSLQGGTDTQYF. The CDR3 coding sequence is TGTGCCAGCAGCCTGCAGGGCGGCACAGATACGCAGTATTTT.

The V and J genes are TRBV5-1 and TRBJ2-2; D is possibly TRBD1 (6 bases). The CDR3 consists of 18 residues. Germline values: CDR1 SGHRS, CDR2 YFSETQ. The V gene lost 1 base and the J gene lost 0 bases, with 16 bases spanning the gap. DNA for the CDR3: TGCGCCAGCAGCTTGAGGGGCAGGGGAAACGCGAACACCGGGGAGCTGTTTTTT. As protein: CASSLRGRGNANTGELFF.

The rearrangement uses TRBV27 and TRBJ2-7; 8 nucleotides match TRBD2. The CDR3 is 14 residues long. Losses at the gene ends were 1 base for V and 3 bases for J; bases not matched to a gene: 2. Germline V gene lookup returns CDR1 MNHEY and CDR2 SMNVEV (reference sequence). The CDR3 here is CASSLWGTSYEQYF. The CDR3 DNA reads TGTGCCAGCAGTTTATGGGGGACTAGCTACGAGCAGTACTTC.

The V gene is TRBV24-1, the J gene TRBJ2-4; D not resolved. Trimming shortened V by 2 bases and J by 0 bases, and 10 bases separated the two germline ends. Germline values: CDR1 KGHDR, CDR2 SFDVKD. This CDR3 is built from 16 residues. CDR3 sequence reads: CATSDSQALAKNIQYF. DNA of the CDR3: TGTGCCACCAGTGATTCGCAGGCACTAGCCAAAAACATTCAGTACTTC.

The genes are TRBV10-3 and TRBJ2-7; D is perhaps TRBD2 (6 bases). Germline assignment: CDR1 ENHRY and CDR2 SYGVKD. V was clipped by 7 bases and J by 0 bases, with 13 bases between them. This CDR3 has 14 residues. The CDR3 bases are TGTGCCATCAATCAAGCGGGCTACTCCTACGAGCAGTACTTC. Protein sequence: CAINQAGYSYEQYF.

This chain uses TRBV12-3 or TRBV12-4 with TRBJ2-2; 7 nucleotides line up with TRBD2. This CDR3 is 13 amino acids long. V lost 5 bases to trimming and J lost 6 bases; unmatched junction nucleotides: 3. CDR3 bases: TGTGCCAGCAGTCGGACTAGACCCGGGGAGCTGTTTTTT. Its protein is CASSRTRPGELFF.

The chain employs TRBV10-1 and TRBJ2-5; possibly TRBD2 for D (6 bases). The V gene's germline CDR1 is WNHNN and CDR2 SYGVQD (reference sequence). The CDR3 has 13 residues. V lost 4 bases to trimming and J lost 5 bases, with 11 bases between them. In DNA, the CDR3 is TGCGCCAGCAGTGCCCCGGGGAGGGAGACCCAGTACTTC. Its translation is CASSAPGRETQYF.

CDR3 sequence: CASSPLARYEQYF. DNA for the CDR3: TGTGCCAGCAGTCCTCTAGCGAGATACGAGCAGTACTTC. This chain connects TRBV12-3 or TRBV12-4 to TRBJ2-7, with D possibly being TRBD2 (6 bases). There are 13 residues in the CDR3. Trimming cost V 5 bases and J 4 bases, with 12 bases left between them.

The chain has TRBV2 and TRBJ1-2; possibly TRBD1 for D (6 bases). The CDR3 totals 16 residues. V lost 2 bases and J lost 4, with 17 bases in between. Germline-derived CDR1 and CDR2 are SNHLY and FYNNEI. The CDR3 coding sequence is TGTGCCAGCAGTGAACCGGGACAACCTGGAACCTATGGCTACACCTTC. Amino acid sequence: CASSEPGQPGTYGYTF.

In this sample, this clone turned up a few times. This rearrangement joins TRBV19 to TRBJ2-6; TRBD2 matches 9 bases. Germline values: CDR1 LNHDA, CDR2 SQIVND (reference sequence). This CDR3 spans 18 amino acids. V lost 5 bases and J lost 0; bases outside the gene matches: 8. For the CDR3, the DNA is TGTGCCAGTAGTCCGTGGACTAGCGAGAGCTCTGGGGCCAACGTCCTGACTTTC. It encodes CASSPWTSESSGANVLTF. Filled out from reference TRBV19 and TRBJ2-6, the complete variable domain reads DGGITQSPKYLFRKEGQNVTLSCEQNLNHDAMYWYRQDPGQGLRLIYYSQIVNDFQKGDIAEGYSVSREKKESFPLTVTSAQKNPTAFYLCASSPWTSESSGANVLTFGAGSRLTVL.

The chain has TRBV7-8 and TRBJ2-7; 7 bases match TRBD2. Germline lookup yields CDR1 SGHVS and CDR2 FQNEAQ. The CDR3 spans 19 residues. With 7 bases clipped from V and 5 bases from J, the junction kept 26 bases outside the gene matches. For the CDR3, the DNA is TGTGCCAGCAACAACCCCCAGGCAGGCGGGAGTACTTCTTTCGACGAGCAGTACTTC. Encoded protein: CASNNPQAGGSTSFDEQYF.

The chain carries TRBV6-4 and TRBJ2-3, with D possibly TRBD2 on 5 matching bases. The CDR3 is 15 amino acids. Trimming pared 7 bases from V and 1 base from J, leaving 15 bases between. CDR1 and CDR2 from the germline V gene are MRHNA and SNTAGT. CDR3: CASIGASRRTDTQYF. DNA of the CDR3: TGTGCCAGCATTGGTGCTAGCCGCCGCACAGATACGCAGTATTTT.

The genes are TRBV19 and TRBJ2-5; D is possibly TRBD2 (6 bases). Germline CDR1 is LNHDA and CDR2 is SQIVND (reference sequence). The CDR3 sequence is 16 residues long. The ends were cut back, 4 bases at V and 7 bases at J, with 22 bases in the middle. CDR3 residues: CASSTPLEGSRGTQYF. The CDR3 coding sequence is TGTGCCAGTAGTACTCCACTGGAGGGGTCGCGGGGGACCCAGTACTTC.

V gene TRBV2 combines with J gene TRBJ2-2; possibly TRBD2 for D (5 bases). Germline V gene lookup returns CDR1 SNHLY and CDR2 FYNNEI. The CDR3 spans 14 residues. V lost 6 bases to trimming and J lost 0 bases, with 8 bases between them. CDR3 amino acids: CASRAGTNTGELFF. The CDR3 DNA reads as TGTGCCAGCAGGGCGGGCACGAACACCGGGGAGCTGTTTTTT.

This clone occurred a few times. The chain recombines TRBV4-1 with TRBJ1-1; D remains ambiguous. The V gene's germline CDR1 is MGHRA and CDR2 YSYEKL. CDR3 size: 13 residues. V was trimmed by 1 base and J by 6 bases, leaving 9 bases between them. The CDR3 DNA reads TGCGCCAGCAGCCAAGTCCTCGTATCTGAAGCTTTCTTT. It translates to CASSQVLVSEAFF.

This clone was observed a handful of times. The V call is TRBV19, the J call TRBJ2-3, with D perhaps TRBD2 (6 bases). The CDR3 is 14 amino acids. Germline lookup yields CDR1 LNHDA and CDR2 SQIVND (reference sequence). Deletions cut 7 bases from V and 2 bases from J, with 13 bases between. CDR3 DNA: TGTGCCAGTAAAAGCGGGCTAATCACAGATACGCAGTATTTT. Translation: CASKSGLITDTQYF.

The chain links TRBV5-1 to TRBJ2-2; possibly TRBD1 for D (5 bases). CDR1 and CDR2 from the germline V gene are SGHRS and YFSETQ. This CDR3 is built from 13 residues. The V end lost 2 bases, the J end lost 5 bases, and 7 bases lay between the germline ends. The chain's CDR3 is CASSFTGTGELFF. The CDR3 bases are TGCGCCAGCAGCTTCACAGGTACCGGGGAGCTGTTTTTT. Full variable domain (missing parts from reference TRBV5-1 and TRBJ2-2): KAGVTQTPRYLIKTRGQQVTLSCSPISGHRSVSWYQQTPGQGLQFLFEYFSETQRNKGNFPGRFSGRQFSNSRSEMNVSTLELGDSALYLCASSFTGTGELFFGEGSRLTVL.

The chain has TRBV30 and TRBJ1-4; maybe TRBD1 (5 bases). This CDR3 region has 14 residues. V lost 8 bases and J 5 bases, leaving 18 bases between the germline ends. Germline CDR1 is GTSNPN and CDR2 is SVGIG (reference sequence). The CDR3 region has the DNA TGTGCCCATCGAGACAGCGACCTAAATGAAAAACTGTTTTTT. Protein: CAHRDSDLNEKLFF.

The chain's CDR3 is CASSVGGLLNTEAFF. Here the CDR3 DNA reads TGTGCCAGCAGCGTAGGCGGACTACTCAACACTGAAGCTTTCTTT. J is TRBJ1-1 and V is TRBV9; D uncertain. Germline V gives CDR1 SGDLS, CDR2 YYNGEE. The CDR3 covers 15 residues. The V end lost 0 bases, the J end lost 2 bases, and 11 bases lay between the germline ends.

This chain uses TRBV5-1 with TRBJ1-1; the D gene is possibly TRBD1 (5 bases). The CDR3 loop spans 15 amino acids. V lost 0 bases, J lost 5 bases, and 14 bases lay in between. Germline V lookup: CDR1 SGHRS, CDR2 YFSETQ. CDR3 sequence (DNA): TGCGCCAGCAGCTTGGCATTTCGGGGGAGTACTGAAGCTTTCTTT. Translated, it gives CASSLAFRGSTEAFF.

The CDR3, as DNA: TGTGCCAGCAGTTTCGCGACAGGTAGACTGTATGGCTACACCTTC. It codes for CASSFATGRLYGYTF. This chain links TRBV28 with TRBJ1-2; possible D gene TRBD1, 6 bases. The CDR3 consists of 15 residues. Germline assignment: CDR1 MDHEN and CDR2 SYDVKM. Trimming removed 3 bases from V and 5 bases from J, with 16 bases in between.

This clone was observed a single time. The genes are TRBV3-1 (or the pseudogene TRBV3-2) and TRBJ2-1; 10 positions match TRBD2. CDR1 and CDR2 (germline): LGHDT, YNNKEL (reference sequence). The CDR3 extends over 15 amino acids. The trim removed 4 bases at V and 9 bases at J, leaving 9 bases unmatched. The CDR3 spells CASSPTVAGGIEQFF. Written as DNA, the CDR3 is TGTGCCAGCAGCCCCACGGTAGCGGGAGGAATTGAGCAGTTCTTC.

The rearrangement joins TRBV4-2 to TRBJ1-4; 8 nucleotides line up with TRBD1. V trimming: 1 base; J trimming: 7 bases; junction bases outside the gene matches: 8. The CDR3 extends over 16 amino acids. Germline V gene lookup returns CDR1 LGHNA and CDR2 YNFKEQ. The DNA of the CDR3 is TGTGCCAGCAGCCAAGGACAGGACAGGGTTGGTGAAAAACTGTTTTTT. It is translated as CASSQGQDRVGEKLFF.